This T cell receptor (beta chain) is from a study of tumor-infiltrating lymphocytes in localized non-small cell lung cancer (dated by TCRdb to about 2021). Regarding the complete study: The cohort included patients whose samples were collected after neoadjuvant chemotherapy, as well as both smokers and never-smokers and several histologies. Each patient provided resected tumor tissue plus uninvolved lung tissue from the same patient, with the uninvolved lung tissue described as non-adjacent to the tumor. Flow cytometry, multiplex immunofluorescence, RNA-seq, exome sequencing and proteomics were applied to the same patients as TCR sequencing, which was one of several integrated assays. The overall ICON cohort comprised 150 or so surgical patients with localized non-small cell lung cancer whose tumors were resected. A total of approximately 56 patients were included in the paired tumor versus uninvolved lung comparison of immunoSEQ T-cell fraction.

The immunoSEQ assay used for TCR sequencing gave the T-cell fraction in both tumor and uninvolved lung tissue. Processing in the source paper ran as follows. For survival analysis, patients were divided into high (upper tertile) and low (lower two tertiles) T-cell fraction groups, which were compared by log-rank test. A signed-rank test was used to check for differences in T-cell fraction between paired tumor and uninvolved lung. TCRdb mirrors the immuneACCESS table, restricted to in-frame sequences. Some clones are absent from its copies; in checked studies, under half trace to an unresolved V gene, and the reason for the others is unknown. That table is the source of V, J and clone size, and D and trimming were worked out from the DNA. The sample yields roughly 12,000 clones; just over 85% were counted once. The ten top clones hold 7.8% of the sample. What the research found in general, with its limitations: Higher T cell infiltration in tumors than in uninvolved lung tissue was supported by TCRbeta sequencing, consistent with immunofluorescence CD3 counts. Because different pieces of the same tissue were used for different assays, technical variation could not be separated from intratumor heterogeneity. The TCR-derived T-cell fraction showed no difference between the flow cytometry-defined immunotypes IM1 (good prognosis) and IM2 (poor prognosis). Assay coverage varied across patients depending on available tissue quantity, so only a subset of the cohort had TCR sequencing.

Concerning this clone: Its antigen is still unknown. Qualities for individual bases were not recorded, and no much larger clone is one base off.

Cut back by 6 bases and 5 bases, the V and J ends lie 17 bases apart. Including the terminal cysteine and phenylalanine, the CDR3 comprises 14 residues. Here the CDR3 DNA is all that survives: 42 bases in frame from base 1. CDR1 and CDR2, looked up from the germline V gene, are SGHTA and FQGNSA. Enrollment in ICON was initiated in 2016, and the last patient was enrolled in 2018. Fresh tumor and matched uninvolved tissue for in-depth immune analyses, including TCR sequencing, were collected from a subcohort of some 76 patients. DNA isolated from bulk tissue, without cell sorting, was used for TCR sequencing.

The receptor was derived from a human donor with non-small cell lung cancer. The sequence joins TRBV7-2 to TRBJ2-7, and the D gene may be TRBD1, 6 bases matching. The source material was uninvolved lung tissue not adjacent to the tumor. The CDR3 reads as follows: CASRGGGAEHEQYF. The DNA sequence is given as TGTGCCAGCAGGGGTGGGGGCGCGGAACACGAGCAGTACTTC.